This T cell receptor (beta chain) came from a study of shared clonotypes between healthy human individuals. Study as a whole: The donors, two women and a few men, were aged 18 to 49.

The CDR3 is 12 residues long. V shed 6 bases and J shed 7 bases, with 10 bases lying between them. Germline V gene lookup returns CDR1 SGHTA and CDR2 FQGNSA. Using immunoSEQ multiplex PCR, the repertoire was profiled, and TCRdb retains in-frame clones only, with some absent. The data contain over 1.5 million clones, 95% to 99% of them seen just once; the ten biggest clones take up about 0.42%. Note on this clone: As yet, its antigen is unknown.

Study outcomes and limitations: What naive subsets generally showed was a larger estimated richness than memory subsets showed.

The TCR was taken from a man younger than 45 in good health. V usage is TRBV7-2 and J usage is TRBJ2-1, with D tentatively TRBD2 (6 bases). The specimen was naive CD4+ T cells sorted from blood. This sample's subset: CD45RA+ positively selected. The CDR3 DNA reads as TGTGCCAGCAGATTTAGCGGTAATGAGCAGTTCTTC. Amino acids: CASRFSGNEQFF. The full variable domain, rest sourced from reference TRBV7-2 and TRBJ2-1, is GAGVSQSPSNKVTEKGKDVELRCDPISGHTALYWYRQSLGQGLEFLIYFQGNSAPDKSGLPSDRFSAERTGGSVSTLTIQRTQQEDSAVYLCASRFSGNEQFFGPGTRLTVL.